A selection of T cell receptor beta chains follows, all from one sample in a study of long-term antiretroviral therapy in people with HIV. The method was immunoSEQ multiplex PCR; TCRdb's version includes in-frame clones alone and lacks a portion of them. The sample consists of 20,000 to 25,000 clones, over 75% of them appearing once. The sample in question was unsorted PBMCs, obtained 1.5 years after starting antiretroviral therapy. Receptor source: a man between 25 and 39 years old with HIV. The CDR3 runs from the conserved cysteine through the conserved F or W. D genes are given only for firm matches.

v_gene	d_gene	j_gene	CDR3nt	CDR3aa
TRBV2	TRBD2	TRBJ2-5	TGTGCCAGCAGTGGGAGAGCGGGGGGGCAAGAGACCCAGTACTTC	CASSGRAGGQETQYF
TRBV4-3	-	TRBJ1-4	TGCGCCAGCAGCCAAGATCATGGGCGGTCAGGAGAAAAACTGTTTTTT	CASSQDHGRSGEKLFF
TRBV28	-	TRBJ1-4	TGTGCCAGCAGTTTCAGGATAACTAATGAAAAACTGTTTTTT	CASSFRITNEKLFF
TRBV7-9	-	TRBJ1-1	TGTGCCAGTAAGACCCTGAACACTGAAGCTTTCTTT	CASKTLNTEAFF
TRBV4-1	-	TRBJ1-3	TGCGCCAGCAGCCAAGATCCTCCTCCCGGAAACACCATATATTTT	CASSQDPPPGNTIYF
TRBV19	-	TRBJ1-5	TGTGCCAGTAGTATAATCGGGTGGGGGGCGCGTGATCAGCCCCAGCATTTT	CASSIIGWGARDQPQHF
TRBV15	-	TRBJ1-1	TGTGCCACCAGCTCCTCAACGGGGGGCAGGACTGAAGCTTTCTTT	CATSSSTGGRTEAFF
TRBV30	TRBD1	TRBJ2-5	TGTGCCTGGGACAGGGGCGCCCAAGAGACCCAGTACTTC	CAWDRGAQETQYF
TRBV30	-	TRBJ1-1	TGTGCCTGGAGCCTCAGGGACCCGACCACTGAAGCTTTCTTT	CAWSLRDPTTEAFF
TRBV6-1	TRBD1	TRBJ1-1	TGTGCCAGCACGACAGGGGGCACTGAAGCTTTCTTT	CASTTGGTEAFF